These 18 T cell receptor beta chains were all obtained from the same sample, sequenced in a study of identical twins. One entry per CDR3 protein, called by TCRdb with MiXCR from the 5' RACE reads. Here the sample spans around 490,000 distinct CDR3 sequences, nearly 15% being singletons. These data also featured in a second study, about yellow fever vaccine responses in identical twins.

Sequencing was done on a sample of CD4+ T cells sorted from blood. All receptors come from a woman younger than 35 in good health.

This clonotype was detected many times. This sequence joins TRBV3-1 and TRBJ1-1; D gene ambiguous. V was trimmed by 3 bases and J by 4 bases, leaving 9 bases between them. From germline, CDR1 is LGHDT and CDR2 YNNKEL (reference sequence). The CDR3 has 13 amino acids. CDR3 loop: CASSHGYGTEAFF. The CDR3 DNA follows: TGTGCCAGCAGCCACGGTTATGGCACTGAAGCTTTCTTT.

This clonotype was counted only a few times. The chain combines TRBV7-8 with TRBJ2-1; 12 nucleotides align to TRBD2. CDR1 SGHVS and CDR2 FQNEAQ come from the germline V gene. This CDR3 comprises 15 residues. J was trimmed by 5 bases and V by 6 bases; bases with no gene match: 5. This chain's CDR3 is CASRMGLAGHNEQFF. DNA for the CDR3: TGTGCCAGCAGGATGGGACTAGCGGGTCACAATGAGCAGTTCTTC.

This sequence joins TRBV12-3 or TRBV12-4 and TRBJ2-1; no reliable D call. This CDR3 spans 12 amino acids. Deletions cut 6 bases from V and 8 bases from J, with 11 bases between. CDR3 coding DNA: TGTGCCAGCAGCCCCGCAGTCCATGAGCAGTTCTTC. Translation: CASSPAVHEQFF.

The J gene is TRBJ1-1, the V gene TRBV7-3, with 12 bases identical to TRBD1. The CDR3 covers 17 residues. Germline values: CDR1 SGHTA, CDR2 FQGTGA. J gave up 4 bases and V 3 bases, and 9 bases lay outside the gene matches. The CDR3 protein is CASSFRPLGQGATEAFF. CDR3 nucleotides: TGTGCCAGCAGCTTCCGCCCCTTGGGACAGGGGGCCACTGAAGCTTTCTTT.

This clonotype was observed a few times. The J gene is TRBJ1-6, the V gene TRBV9, with 7 positions matching TRBD1. J gave up 8 bases and V 0 bases, and 5 bases lay outside the gene matches. In germline, CDR1 is SGDLS, CDR2 YYNGEE. This CDR3 contains 15 residues. Written as DNA, the CDR3 is TGTGCCAGCAGCGTAGAGCCAGGGGGTGATTCACCCCTCCACTTT. Translating it yields CASSVEPGGDSPLHF.

Ten or more counts support this clonotype. The V and J genes are TRBV25-1 and TRBJ2-7; possible D gene TRBD2, 6 bases. The CDR3 is 14 amino acids. Germline CDR1 and CDR2: MGHDK and SYGVNS. V was trimmed by 6 bases and J by 1 base, leaving 13 bases between them. CDR3 loop: CASRISGNSYEQYF. CDR3 coding DNA: TGTGCCAGCAGAATTAGCGGCAATTCCTACGAGCAGTACTTC.

The table lists this clonotype with a few counts. J is TRBJ2-3 and V is TRBV5-1; TRBD1 matches at 9 bases. V dropped 5 bases and J dropped 2; count of bases not matched to a gene: 6. The CDR3 length is 15 residues. Per the germline V gene, CDR1 is SGHRS and CDR2 is YFSETQ. This CDR3 is CASRLGTGNTDTQYF. CDR3 bases: TGCGCCAGCAGACTCGGGACAGGGAACACAGATACGCAGTATTTT.

The rearrangement links TRBV7-8 to TRBJ2-3, with 9 bases fitting TRBD1. The CDR3 is made up of 15 amino acids. The ends lost 5 bases at V and 4 bases at J; junction bases unmatched: 7. Germline loops: CDR1 SGHVS, CDR2 FQNEAQ. For the CDR3, the DNA is TGTGCCAGCAGCCCAAGGGACAGGGTCCCAGATACGCAGTATTTT. Encoded protein: CASSPRDRVPDTQYF.

This clonotype was counted ten times or more. This chain connects TRBV12-3 or TRBV12-4 to TRBJ2-3; D may be TRBD1 (5 bases). V lost 3 bases and J lost 3, with 13 bases in between. The CDR3 is made up of 15 amino acids. This CDR3 reads CASSFKGAGTDTQYF. In nucleotides, the CDR3 is TGTGCCAGCAGTTTTAAAGGGGCTGGGACAGATACGCAGTATTTT.

V and J are TRBV6-5 and TRBJ2-7, with 7 bases that match TRBD1. With V trimmed by 4 bases and J by 1 base, 4 bases remained unmatched. Germline V gives CDR1 MNHEY, CDR2 SVGAGI. CDR3 length equals 14 residues. The CDR3 is CASSSRDSSYEQYF. The CDR3 DNA is TGTGCCAGCAGTTCCCGGGACAGTTCCTACGAGCAGTACTTC.

V and J are TRBV10-3 and TRBJ2-7; 7 bases map to TRBD1. CDR1 and CDR2 from the germline V gene are ENHRY and SYGVKD. V shed 5 bases and J 4 bases; nucleotides not matched to a gene: 5. This CDR3 has 13 amino acids. CDR3 DNA: TGTGCCATCAGTAGGGGGCAGAGATACGAGCAGTACTTC. Translation gives CAISRGQRYEQYF.

The chain carries TRBV7-9 and TRBJ1-4, with D maybe TRBD1 (5 bases). V gave up 5 bases and J gave up 6 bases, with 7 bases separating them. Germline V gene data show CDR1 as SEHNR and CDR2 as FQNEAQ (reference sequence). The CDR3 extends over 12 amino acids. DNA for the CDR3: TGTGCCAGCAGCCGGGGGGATGAAAAACTGTTTTTT. Encoded protein: CASSRGDEKLFF.

The chain links TRBV19 to TRBJ2-3, with D tentatively TRBD1 (6 bases). The V gene lost 4 bases and the J gene lost 13 bases, with 15 bases spanning the gap. CDR1 and CDR2 from the germline V gene are LNHDA and SQIVND (reference sequence). The CDR3 runs 12 residues. The CDR3 loop reads CASSRGTGPKYF. As DNA, the CDR3 is TGTGCCAGTAGTAGGGGTACAGGGCCGAAGTATTTT.

This chain connects TRBV27 to TRBJ2-5; D remains unclear. The CDR3 runs 13 residues. The V gene lost 3 bases and the J gene lost 5 bases, with 10 bases spanning the gap. Per germline, CDR1 MNHEY and CDR2 SMNVEV (reference sequence). This chain's CDR3 is CASSFVGSETQYF. The CDR3 DNA reads TGTGCCAGCAGTTTCGTTGGTTCCGAGACCCAGTACTTC.

A few counts support this clonotype. The gene calls are TRBV4-2 and TRBJ2-5, with a tentative D call TRBD2 (7 bases). This CDR3 is built from 18 residues. The germline V and J ends were trimmed by 3 bases and 2 bases, with 22 bases remaining between them. CDR1 LGHNA and CDR2 YNFKEQ come from the germline V gene. The CDR3 coding sequence is TGTGCCAGCAGCCATGGGGGGGCCGAGGTTTCCGCACAAGAGACCCAGTACTTC. This gives the protein CASSHGGAEVSAQETQYF.

V and J are TRBV6-5 and TRBJ1-1; 9 bases are a match to TRBD1. V lost 6 bases and J lost 10; bases outside the gene matches: 6. Germline-derived CDR1 and CDR2 are MNHEY and SVGAGI. The CDR3 is made up of 12 amino acids. Here the CDR3 reads CASSTGTGLAFF. CDR3 DNA sequence: TGTGCCAGCAGCACCGGGACAGGGTTAGCTTTCTTT.

This clonotype was seen at least ten times. The gene calls are TRBV7-2 and TRBJ2-1, with D uncertain. V was clipped by 7 bases and J by 2 bases, with 9 bases between them. Germline-derived CDR1 and CDR2 are SGHTA and FQGNSA. CDR3 length: 13 residues. As DNA, the CDR3 is TGTGCCAGCAACCGACTTACCTACAATGAGCAGTTCTTC. Encoded protein: CASNRLTYNEQFF.

Here the CDR3 DNA reads TGTGCCACCAGTGATCCGCAGGGGATTGAAGCTTTCTTT. This translates into CATSDPQGIEAFF. The J gene is TRBJ1-1, the V gene TRBV24-1, with D possibly being TRBD1 (6 bases). CDR1 is KGHDR and CDR2 is SFDVKD in the germline V gene. This CDR3 is built from 13 residues. V was shortened by 3 bases and J by 7 bases, with 11 bases between the two germline ends.